This T cell receptor beta chain was documented in a study of CD8 T cells in Susac syndrome. Germline CDR1 is MGHRA and CDR2 is YSYEKL. V dropped 5 bases and J dropped 5 bases, with 18 bases sitting between them. The CDR3 totals 16 residues. RNA totalling roughly 0.45 to 1 ug underwent reverse transcription with random hexamers. The authors amplified TCR beta CDR3 across 54 Vbeta and 13 Jbeta using immunoSEQ multiplex PCR. TCRdb redid the calling of the immunoSEQ multiplex PCR reads with MiXCR, one entry per CDR3 protein. The sample has some 450,000 distinct CDR3 sequences, about 85% seen once. TEMRA cells were FACS-enriched, unlike CD8+ and CD4+ T cells, which were negatively isolated.

The gene calls are TRBV4-1 and TRBJ1-4, with a tentative D call TRBD1 (5 bases). The TCR sequence derives from a human donor with multiple sclerosis. Source material: CD8+ T cells from PBMCs. CDR3 sequence reads: CASSSAPGLKNEKLFF. CDR3 nucleotides: TGCGCCAGCAGCTCGGCCCCGGGACTGAAGAATGAAAAACTGTTTTTT.